These T cell receptor beta chains were read from a single sample in a study of blood T cell repertoires in COVID-19. Sequencing used immunoSEQ multiplex PCR; TCRdb keeps in-frame clones, though not all of them. Of 65,000 to 70,000 clones in the sample, over 85% were seen once. The source material was peripheral blood. The receptors stem from a man in his 70s with active COVID-19. Each CDR3 is given without its conserved first and last residue. A clone size is listed for some rows: how often the clone was seen (once, few, many), or a class if it is expanded.

J | V | size | CDR3
TRBJ1-3 | TRBV11-2 | - | ASSSQRHGQGSSGNTIY
TRBJ1-3 | TRBV11-2 | - | ASSLRVSSGNTIY
TRBJ2-1 | TRBV27 | - | ASGKTSGGYNEQF
TRBJ2-1 | TRBV27 | - | ASSATTGYYNEQF
TRBJ1-1 | TRBV6-5 | - | ASSYLEKGEAF
TRBJ1-2 | TRBV29-1 | - | SVTAGTANYGYT
TRBJ1-2 | TRBV5-1 | - | ASNRGSQGALIYGYT
TRBJ1-2 | TRBV18 | - | ASSKQGSNGYT
TRBJ2-3 | TRBV25-1 | - | ASSVTSGVIDTQY
TRBJ2-7 | TRBV7-9 | - | ASSFSSSGGDQQY
TRBJ2-3 | TRBV5-1 | - | ASSQTSTSTDTQY
TRBJ2-7 | TRBV6-5 | once | ASRPAGKSYEQY
TRBJ2-1 | TRBV10-2 | - | ASRGSSYNEQF
TRBJ2-5 | TRBV3-1/TRBV3-2 | once | ASSQAEETQY
TRBJ2-2 | TRBV19 | - | ASSIHQGRTGELF
TRBJ1-1 | TRBV27 | - | ASTLDRGATEAF
TRBJ1-5 | TRBV19 | - | ASSSGHLSNQPQH
TRBJ2-2 | TRBV5-1 | - | ASRTDGSGELF
TRBJ1-1 | TRBV11-3 | - | ASSAGQQITEAF
TRBJ2-2 | TRBV5-6 | - | ASSPEASGGRELF
TRBJ1-2 | TRBV4-1 | - | ASSQDVTVPYGYT
TRBJ1-3 | TRBV12-3/TRBV12-4 | - | ASSGDSVTIY
TRBJ2-1 | TRBV4-1 | - | ASSPYFGDRAYNEQF
TRBJ2-3 | TRBV6-4 | - | ASSDTGGRTDTQY
TRBJ1-2 | TRBV27 | - | ASSSPGTGQPNGGYT
TRBJ2-6 | TRBV4-1 | - | ASSQGQRGANVLT
TRBJ2-3 | TRBV5-1 | - | ASSTQRASTDTQY